One and the same sample provided the 18 T cell receptor beta chains below, sequenced in a study of blood T cells in healthy people across ages. The use of a sample-barcoded 5' primer and a J-beta primer mix characterized a second PCR of roughly 6 to 11 cycles. TCRdb passed the 5' RACE reads through MiXCR, listing each CDR3 protein once. The sample lists about 1 million distinct CDR3 sequences, more than 40% occurring once. The source material was blood. These receptors came from a woman aged 55-70 years in good health.

The V call is TRBV3-1, the J call TRBJ2-1, with 14 nucleotides matching TRBD2. Trimming removed 4 bases from V and 1 base from J; junction bases left unmatched: 6. Germline V gene data show CDR1 as LGHDT and CDR2 as YNNKEL (reference sequence). This CDR3 is 18 amino acids long. For the CDR3, the DNA is TGTGCCAGCAGCCCCGAGACTAGCGGGAGGGGGTCCTACAATGAGCAGTTCTTC. Translating gives CASSPETSGRGSYNEQFF.

This clonotype has only a few counts. The CDR3 region has the DNA TGCGCCAGCAGCCAAGACGTGAGGGACAGGTGGGCCTACGAGCAGTACTTC. Amino acid sequence: CASSQDVRDRWAYEQYF. This chain links TRBV4-1 with TRBJ2-7; 8 bases agree with TRBD1. This CDR3 has 17 residues. The V gene end was trimmed by 0 bases and the J gene end by 2 bases; junction bases not matched to a gene: 9. Looked up from germline, CDR1 is MGHRA and CDR2 is YSYEKL.

The V call is TRBV20-1, the J call TRBJ2-1, with TRBD2 matching 7 bases. This CDR3 spans 14 amino acids. V dropped 3 bases and J dropped 7; count of bases not matched to a gene: 9. The germline V gene has CDR1 DFQATT and CDR2 SNEGSKA (reference sequence). CDR3 DNA sequence: TGCAGTGCTAGTGCGGGGGAGGTTTGGAATGAGCAGTTCTTC. Encoded protein: CSASAGEVWNEQFF.

The rearrangement links TRBV4-2 to TRBJ2-7, with D possibly matching TRBD2 (5 bases). Trimming removed 4 bases at V and 4 bases at J, with 14 bases between. The CDR3 has 14 residues. From germline, CDR1 is LGHNA and CDR2 YNFKEQ. CDR3 DNA: TGTGCCAGCAGCCGAGAGCGCGGGCTATACGAGCAGTACTTC. Amino acid sequence: CASSRERGLYEQYF.

The genes are TRBV7-8 and TRBJ2-7; the D is unclear. Germline V lookup: CDR1 SGHVS, CDR2 FQNEAQ. This CDR3 is built from 14 residues. V lost 1 base, J lost 6 bases, and 13 bases lay in between. CDR3 amino acids: CASSLVVGSFEQYF. CDR3 DNA: TGTGCCAGCAGCTTAGTAGTGGGGTCGTTCGAGCAGTACTTC. Based on the CDR3 plus reference TRBV7-8 and TRBJ2-7, the full variable domain is GAGVSQSPRYKVAKRGQDVALRCDPISGHVSLFWYQQALGQGPEFLTYFQNEAQLDKSGLPSDRFFAERPEGSVSTLKIQRTQQEDSAVYLCASSLVVGSFEQYFGPGTRLTVT.

The chain employs TRBV11-2 and TRBJ2-1; D ambiguous. The CDR3 contains 15 residues. V dropped 0 bases and J dropped 6 bases, with 12 bases sitting between them. The germline CDR1 and CDR2 sequences are SGHAT and FQNNGV. Here the CDR3 reads CASSLDPGRTNEQFF. In nucleotides, the CDR3 is TGTGCCAGCAGCTTAGATCCCGGCCGTACCAATGAGCAGTTCTTC.

The chain carries TRBV27 and TRBJ2-1, with D possibly TRBD1 on 5 matching bases. The CDR3 extends over 14 amino acids. Looked up from germline, CDR1 is MNHEY and CDR2 is SMNVEV (reference sequence). V lost 10 bases to trimming and J lost 7 bases, with 20 bases between them. This chain's CDR3 is CATRRFERGNEQFF. CDR3 bases: TGTGCCACCAGAAGATTCGAAAGGGGAAATGAGCAGTTCTTC.

CDR3 nucleotide sequence: TGTGCCAGCAGTTACTTCGGATACGAGCAGTACTTC. This sequence encodes CASSYFGYEQYF. The rearrangement uses TRBV6-6 and TRBJ2-7, with D uncertain. The V end was cut by 1 base, the J end by 4 bases, with 5 bases between. The V gene's germline CDR1 is MNHNY and CDR2 SVGAGI (reference sequence). The CDR3 contains 12 residues.

The chain joins TRBV20-1 to TRBJ2-7; TRBD1 is a possible D gene (5 bases). V dropped 6 bases and J dropped 2 bases, with 14 bases sitting between them. This CDR3 comprises 13 residues. CDR1 is DFQATT and CDR2 is SNEGSKA in the germline V gene (reference sequence). The CDR3 DNA sequence: TGCAGTGCCCCGACAGACGTTACCTACGAGCAGTACTTC. Encoded protein: CSAPTDVTYEQYF.

This clonotype has just a few counts. The rearrangement uses TRBV20-1 and TRBJ2-7, with 9 positions matching TRBD1. Germline loops: CDR1 DFQATT, CDR2 SNEGSKA (reference sequence). The V segment lost 4 bases and the J segment 3 bases; nucleotides outside the gene matches: 13. This CDR3 contains 16 residues. CDR3 in amino acids: CSAKDRGTGLDYEQYF. Written as DNA, the CDR3 is TGCAGTGCTAAGGATAGGGGGACAGGGTTGGACTACGAGCAGTACTTC.

This clonotype was picked up a small number of times. The gene calls are TRBV7-8 and TRBJ2-3; D might be TRBD2 (6 bases). This CDR3 is 16 amino acids long. V was clipped by 7 bases and J by 0 bases, with 17 bases between them. The V gene's germline CDR1 is SGHVS and CDR2 FQNEAQ. The CDR3, as DNA: TGTGCCAGCACTTCAGACGGACTACTTAGCACAGATACGCAGTATTTT. It specifies CASTSDGLLSTDTQYF.

V usage is TRBV10-3 and J usage is TRBJ2-1; no definite D call. Trimming left V 3 bases short and J 7 bases short, with 13 bases between. The CDR3 sequence is 14 residues long. From germline, CDR1 is ENHRY and CDR2 SYGVKD. CDR3 DNA: TGTGCCATCAGTGACCCCTGGTTATTGAATGAGCAGTTCTTC. Translating it yields CAISDPWLLNEQFF.

The rearrangement joins TRBV4-1 to TRBJ2-4; maybe TRBD2 (5 bases). The CDR3 runs 16 residues. The V gene's germline CDR1 is MGHRA and CDR2 YSYEKL. Trimming removed 4 bases at V and 13 bases at J, with 26 bases between. CDR3 sequence reads: CASSRPPGDTDYGQYF. For the CDR3, the DNA is TGCGCCAGCAGCCGTCCACCTGGAGACACAGACTACGGGCAGTACTTC.

This clonotype was detected many times. One end of the junction does not line up with germline, which may come from a read error. The chain carries TRBV5-1 and TRBJ2-3, with TRBD2 matching 8 bases. CDR1 SGHRS and CDR2 YFSETQ come from the germline V gene. The CDR3 length is 15 residues. CDR3 nucleotides: TGTGCCAGCAGTTTAGCGGGACCGAGCACAGATACGCAGTATTTT. Its translation: CASSLAGPSTDTQYF.

This sequence joins TRBV20-1 and TRBJ2-4, with D tentatively TRBD2 (6 bases). The CDR3 loop spans 13 amino acids. From germline, CDR1 is DFQATT and CDR2 SNEGSKA (reference sequence). With 0 bases removed from V and 9 bases from J, the gap between germline ends came to 12 bases. For the CDR3, the DNA is TGCAGTGCTAGAGATAGGAGGGACGGCATTCAGTACTTC. It is translated as CSARDRRDGIQYF.

The chain couples TRBV7-8 to TRBJ2-1; the D gene is possibly TRBD2 (5 bases). Trimming removed 4 bases from V and 0 bases from J, with 10 bases in between. Germline CDR1 SGHVS, CDR2 FQNEAQ. The CDR3 is made up of 15 amino acids. The CDR3 protein is CASSSKRISYNEQFF. The DNA of the CDR3 is TGTGCCAGCAGCTCCAAGCGGATCTCCTACAATGAGCAGTTCTTC.

The chain is built from TRBV24-1 and TRBJ2-1, with 14 bases aligning to TRBD2. Germline-derived CDR1 and CDR2 are KGHDR and SFDVKD. With 3 bases clipped from V and 4 bases from J, the junction kept 4 bases outside the gene matches. This CDR3 is 17 amino acids long. The CDR3 here is CATSDAGTSGRYNEQFF. The CDR3 DNA reads as TGTGCCACCAGTGATGCCGGGACTAGCGGGAGATACAATGAGCAGTTCTTC.

The chain links TRBV12-3 or TRBV12-4 to TRBJ1-4; perhaps TRBD1 as D (5 bases). The CDR3 extends over 14 amino acids. Trimming stripped 6 bases from V and 8 bases from J, with 16 bases between. CDR3 protein: CASSPRDLWEKLFF. In DNA, the CDR3 is TGTGCCAGCAGCCCCAGGGATTTGTGGGAAAAACTGTTTTTT.